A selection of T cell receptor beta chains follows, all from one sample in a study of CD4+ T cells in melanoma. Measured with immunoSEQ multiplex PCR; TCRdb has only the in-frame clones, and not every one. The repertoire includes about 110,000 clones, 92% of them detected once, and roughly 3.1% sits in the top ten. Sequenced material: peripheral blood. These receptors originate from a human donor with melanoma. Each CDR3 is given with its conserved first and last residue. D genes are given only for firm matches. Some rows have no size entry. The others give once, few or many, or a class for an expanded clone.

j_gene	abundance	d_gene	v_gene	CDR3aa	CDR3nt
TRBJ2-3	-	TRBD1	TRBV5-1	CASSRTDRGTDTQYF	TGCGCCAGCAGCCGCACGGACAGGGGGACAGATACGCAGTATTTT
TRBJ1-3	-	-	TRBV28	CASRLAGGSGNTIYF	TGTGCCAGCAGATTAGCGGGGGGCTCTGGAAACACCATATATTTT
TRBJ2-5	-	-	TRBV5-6	CASSLPQETQYF	TGTGCCAGCAGCCTCCCACAAGAGACCCAGTACTTC
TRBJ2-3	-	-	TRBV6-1	CASSRGTQLDTQYF	TGTGCCAGCAGTCGAGGGACCCAATTAGATACGCAGTATTTT
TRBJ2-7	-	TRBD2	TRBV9	CASSESGTNSYEQYF	TGTGCCAGCAGCGAGTCCGGGACTAACTCCTACGAGCAGTACTTC
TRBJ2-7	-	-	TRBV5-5	CASSEGTHAEQYF	TGTGCCAGCAGCGAGGGGACTCACGCCGAGCAGTACTTC
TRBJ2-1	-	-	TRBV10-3	CAISESGGSLYEQFF	TGTGCCATCAGTGAGTCTGGGGGATCCCTCTATGAGCAGTTCTTC
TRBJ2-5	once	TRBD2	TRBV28	CASRPFAGGQETQYF	TGTGCCAGCAGACCTTTTGCGGGAGGGCAAGAGACCCAGTACTTC
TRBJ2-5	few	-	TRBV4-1	CASSQGRQVQEIQYF	TGCGCCAGCAGCCAAGGTAGACAGGTGCAAGAGATCCAGTACTTC
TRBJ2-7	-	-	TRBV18	CASSPRAAGTSYEQYF	TGTGCCAGCTCACCAAGGGCCGCAGGGACCTCCTACGAGCAGTACTTC
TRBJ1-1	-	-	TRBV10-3	CAIRALGAGLNVEGAFF	TGTGCCATCAGAGCTTTAGGGGCAGGACTAAACGTCGAGGGGGCTTTCTTT
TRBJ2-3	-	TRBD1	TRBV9	CASSHPGTGVDTQYF	TGTGCCAGCAGCCATCCCGGGACAGGGGTGGATACGCAGTATTTT
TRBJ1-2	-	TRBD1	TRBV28	CASSFTTRDRGHGYTF	TGTGCCAGCAGTTTTACTACCCGGGACAGGGGGCATGGCTACACCTTC
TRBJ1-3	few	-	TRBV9	CASSVEDTDGNTIYF	TGTGCCAGCAGCGTAGAGGATACAGATGGAAACACCATATATTTT
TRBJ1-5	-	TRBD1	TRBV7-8	CASSSQGAGNQPQHF	TGTGCCAGCAGCTCTCAGGGGGCAGGCAATCAGCCCCAGCATTTT
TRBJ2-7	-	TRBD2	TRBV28	CASVIAGDVYEQYF	TGTGCCAGCGTAATTGCGGGAGATGTGTACGAGCAGTACTTC
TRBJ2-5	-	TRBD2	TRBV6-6	CASSLSTSGQETQYF	TGTGCCAGCAGTCTATCGACTAGCGGACAAGAGACCCAGTACTTC
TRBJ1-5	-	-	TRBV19	CASRSGAFQPQHF	TGTGCCAGTAGGTCAGGGGCCTTTCAGCCCCAGCATTTT
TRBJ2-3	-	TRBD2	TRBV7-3	CASSLMVAGAADTQYF	TGTGCCAGCAGCTTAATGGTAGCGGGAGCAGCAGATACGCAGTATTTT
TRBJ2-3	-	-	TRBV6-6	CASSLTDTQYF	TGTGCCAGCAGCCTAACAGATACGCAGTATTTT
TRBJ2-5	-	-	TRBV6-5	CASSYMETQYF	TGTGCCAGCAGTTACATGGAGACCCAGTACTTC
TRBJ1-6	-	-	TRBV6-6	CASSYRQDNSPLHF	TGTGCCAGCAGTTATCGGCAGGATAATTCACCCCTCCACTTT
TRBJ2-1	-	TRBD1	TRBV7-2	CASSTSGTGPPEQFF	TGTGCCAGCAGCACGTCCGGGACAGGTCCACCTGAGCAGTTCTTC
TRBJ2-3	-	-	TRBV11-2	CASSLVTSSTDTQYF	TGTGCCAGCAGCTTAGTTACTTCTAGCACAGATACGCAGTATTTT
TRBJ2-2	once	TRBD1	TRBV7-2	CASSLGQGGFTGELFF	TGTGCCAGCAGCTTAGGACAGGGCGGGTTCACCGGGGAGCTGTTTTTT
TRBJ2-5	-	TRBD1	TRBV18	CASSPYLPGGNPQETQYF	TGTGCCAGCTCACCGTACCTGCCAGGGGGTAACCCCCAAGAGACCCAGTACTTC
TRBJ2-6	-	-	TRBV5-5	CASSRQSSGANVLTF	TGTGCCAGCAGTCGACAGAGCTCTGGGGCCAACGTCCTGACTTTC
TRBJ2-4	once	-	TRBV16	CASSQSVSGRWTKNIQYF	TGTGCCAGCAGCCAATCGGTGTCAGGGCGTTGGACCAAAAACATTCAGTACTTC